These T cell receptor beta chains were read from a single sample in a study of T-cell reconstitution after alpha-beta-depleted transplantation in children. In TCRdb, the PCR reads were re-called with MiXCR into one record per CDR3 protein. This sample has fewer than 200,000 distinct CDR3 sequences; more than 6.5% occur once, and the top ten carry roughly 3%. Sequences were derived from PBMCs from the stem cell graft donor, sampled from the stem cell graft. These receptors were taken from a human donor who donated a stem cell graft to a child with Wiskott-Aldrich syndrome. CDR3s include the opening cysteine and the closing phenylalanine or tryptophan. A D gene is named only where the DNA matches it firmly. Clone size is stated in some rows and not others, as once, few, many or a class when expanded.

len: 15
v_gene: TRBV12-3/TRBV12-4
abundance: many
j_gene: TRBJ2-5
d_gene: -
CDR3aa: CASRGSPLVQETQYF
CDR3nt: TGTGCCAGCAGGGGATCGCCCCTAGTACAAGAGACCCAGTACTTC

len: 16
v_gene: TRBV5-1
abundance: many
j_gene: TRBJ2-5
d_gene: -
CDR3aa: CASKQFTGSDQETQYF
CDR3nt: TGCGCCAGCAAGCAATTTACAGGGTCTGACCAAGAGACCCAGTACTTC

len: 15
v_gene: TRBV4-3
abundance: -
j_gene: TRBJ2-1
d_gene: TRBD2
CDR3aa: CASSQQTSPYNEQFF
CDR3nt: TGCGCCAGCAGCCAACAGACTAGCCCCTACAATGAGCAGTTCTTC

len: 14
v_gene: TRBV27
abundance: many
j_gene: TRBJ2-2
d_gene: -
CDR3aa: CASREQGLAGELFF
CDR3nt: TGTGCCAGCAGAGAGCAGGGGTTGGCCGGGGAGCTGTTTTTT

len: 15
v_gene: TRBV3-1
abundance: many
j_gene: TRBJ2-5
d_gene: -
CDR3aa: CASSQDATSSETQYF
CDR3nt: TGTGCCAGCAGCCAAGACGCAACCTCTTCAGAGACCCAGTACTTC

len: 13
v_gene: TRBV29-1
abundance: many
j_gene: TRBJ2-5
d_gene: -
CDR3aa: CSVGSGEGETQYF
CDR3nt: TGCAGCGTTGGATCCGGAGAAGGAGAGACCCAGTACTTC

len: 11
v_gene: TRBV12-3/TRBV12-4
abundance: many
j_gene: TRBJ1-5
d_gene: -
CDR3aa: CASSLGGPQHF
CDR3nt: TGTGCCAGCAGTTTGGGGGGGCCCCAGCATTTT

len: 17
v_gene: TRBV20-1
abundance: -
j_gene: TRBJ1-5
d_gene: TRBD1
CDR3aa: CSASGGKGQVGNQPQHF
CDR3nt: TGCAGTGCTAGCGGGGGAAAAGGACAGGTGGGCAATCAGCCCCAGCATTTT

len: 14
v_gene: TRBV20-1
abundance: many
j_gene: TRBJ2-6
d_gene: -
CDR3aa: CSARDHSGANVLTF
CDR3nt: TGCAGTGCTAGAGATCACTCTGGGGCCAACGTCCTGACTTTC

len: 15
v_gene: TRBV6-1
abundance: many
j_gene: TRBJ1-6
d_gene: -
CDR3aa: CASSRSRDAGSPLHF
CDR3nt: TGTGCCAGCAGCCGTAGCCGGGACGCAGGTTCACCCCTCCACTTT

len: 16
v_gene: TRBV5-8
abundance: -
j_gene: TRBJ2-1
d_gene: -
CDR3aa: CASGPGQDRYYNEQFF
CDR3nt: TGTGCCAGCGGCCCCGGGCAGGACAGATACTACAATGAGCAGTTCTTC

len: 14
v_gene: TRBV7-2
abundance: few
j_gene: TRBJ2-3
d_gene: -
CDR3aa: CASSSGRGGDTQYF
CDR3nt: TGTGCCAGCAGCTCCGGAAGGGGGGGAGATACGCAGTATTTT

len: 13
v_gene: TRBV29-1
abundance: many
j_gene: TRBJ1-5
d_gene: TRBD1
CDR3aa: CSAGDRDNQPQHF
CDR3nt: TGCAGCGCGGGGGACAGGGACAATCAGCCCCAGCATTTT

len: 16
v_gene: TRBV12-3/TRBV12-4
abundance: many
j_gene: TRBJ2-1
d_gene: TRBD1
CDR3aa: CASSKDRDRGYNEQFF
CDR3nt: TGTGCCAGCAGCAAGGACCGGGACAGGGGCTACAATGAGCAGTTCTTC

len: 15
v_gene: TRBV6-1
abundance: many
j_gene: TRBJ2-7
d_gene: TRBD1
CDR3aa: CASRGGQGARNEQYF
CDR3nt: TGTGCCAGCAGGGGGGGACAGGGGGCGCGTAACGAGCAGTACTTC

len: 14
v_gene: TRBV5-1
abundance: few
j_gene: TRBJ2-7
d_gene: TRBD1
CDR3aa: CASSPGTVYYEQYF
CDR3nt: TGCGCCAGCAGCCCGGGGACAGTCTACTACGAGCAGTACTTC

len: 17
v_gene: TRBV5-6
abundance: many
j_gene: TRBJ2-3
d_gene: -
CDR3aa: CASSLGAGTYPTDTQYF
CDR3nt: TGTGCCAGCAGCTTGGGCGCCGGGACTTATCCCACAGATACGCAGTATTTT

len: 17
v_gene: TRBV5-1
abundance: -
j_gene: TRBJ2-4
d_gene: -
CDR3aa: CASSLAPLLTAKNIQYF
CDR3nt: TGCGCCAGCAGCTTGGCCCCCTTACTTACGGCCAAAAACATTCAGTACTTC

len: 16
v_gene: TRBV7-2
abundance: few
j_gene: TRBJ1-2
d_gene: -
CDR3aa: CASSPLPRTDFYGYTF
CDR3nt: TGTGCCAGCAGCCCGCTACCAAGAACAGATTTCTATGGCTACACCTTC

len: 15
v_gene: TRBV5-1
abundance: few
j_gene: TRBJ2-7
d_gene: -
CDR3aa: CASSLAGRATYEQYF
CDR3nt: TGCGCCAGCAGCTTGGCCGGCAGGGCTACCTACGAGCAGTACTTC

len: 15
v_gene: TRBV6-5
abundance: many
j_gene: TRBJ2-7
d_gene: -
CDR3aa: CASSYTIGDTYEQYF
CDR3nt: TGTGCCAGCAGTTACACCATCGGGGACACCTACGAGCAGTACTTC

len: 14
v_gene: TRBV6-2/TRBV6-3
abundance: -
j_gene: TRBJ1-2
d_gene: -
CDR3aa: CASSYVASNYGYTF
CDR3nt: TGTGCCAGCAGTTACGTGGCGTCTAACTATGGCTACACCTTC

len: 15
v_gene: TRBV7-8
abundance: many
j_gene: TRBJ1-5
d_gene: -
CDR3aa: CASSSETGSNQPQHF
CDR3nt: TGTGCCAGCAGCTCCGAAACAGGGAGCAATCAGCCCCAGCATTTT

len: 16
v_gene: TRBV7-8
abundance: many
j_gene: TRBJ2-7
d_gene: TRBD1
CDR3aa: CASSLLGQDLSYEQYF
CDR3nt: TGTGCCAGCAGCTTATTAGGACAGGACCTCTCCTACGAGCAGTACTTC

len: 16
v_gene: TRBV7-9
abundance: -
j_gene: TRBJ1-2
d_gene: TRBD1
CDR3aa: CASSPRQGAFDYGYTF
CDR3nt: TGTGCCAGCAGCCCTAGGCAGGGGGCTTTCGACTATGGCTACACCTTC

len: 15
v_gene: TRBV7-2
abundance: many
j_gene: TRBJ2-1
d_gene: -
CDR3aa: CASSQDYRSYNEQFF
CDR3nt: TGTGCCAGCAGCCAGGACTATAGGTCCTACAATGAGCAGTTCTTC

len: 16
v_gene: TRBV19
abundance: many
j_gene: TRBJ1-5
d_gene: TRBD1
CDR3aa: CASSKNTGALAQPQHF
CDR3nt: TGTGCCAGTAGTAAGAATACAGGGGCCCTGGCTCAGCCCCAGCATTTT

len: 18
v_gene: TRBV11-2
abundance: many
j_gene: TRBJ2-1
d_gene: TRBD2
CDR3aa: CASSLKRGAGGYLPEQFF
CDR3nt: TGTGCCAGCAGCTTAAAACGAGGAGCGGGAGGTTATCTCCCTGAGCAGTTCTTC

len: 15
v_gene: TRBV27
abundance: many
j_gene: TRBJ2-7
d_gene: TRBD2
CDR3aa: CASSLGTSGRYEQYF
CDR3nt: TGTGCCAGCAGTTTAGGGACTAGCGGGAGGTACGAGCAGTACTTC

len: 13
v_gene: TRBV6-6
abundance: many
j_gene: TRBJ2-7
d_gene: -
CDR3aa: CASSLPTGYEQYF
CDR3nt: TGTGCCAGCAGTTTGCCTACAGGGTACGAGCAGTACTTC

len: 16
v_gene: TRBV7-8
abundance: few
j_gene: TRBJ2-7
d_gene: TRBD2
CDR3aa: CASSLALSRDYHEQYF
CDR3nt: TGTGCCAGCAGCTTAGCTCTCTCCCGGGACTACCACGAGCAGTACTTC

len: 15
v_gene: TRBV27
abundance: -
j_gene: TRBJ2-7
d_gene: TRBD2
CDR3aa: CASSQGLAGAYEQYF
CDR3nt: TGTGCCAGCAGTCAAGGACTAGCGGGAGCCTACGAGCAGTACTTC

len: 12
v_gene: TRBV5-1
abundance: many
j_gene: TRBJ2-1
d_gene: -
CDR3aa: CASSLSPREQFF
CDR3nt: TGCGCCAGCAGCCTGTCGCCACGGGAGCAGTTCTTC

len: 18
v_gene: TRBV6-5
abundance: many
j_gene: TRBJ2-7
d_gene: -
CDR3aa: CASSYSGLLGSPFYEQYF
CDR3nt: TGTGCCAGCAGTTACTCCGGGTTACTCGGGAGCCCCTTCTACGAGCAGTACTTC

len: 15
v_gene: TRBV12-3/TRBV12-4
abundance: many
j_gene: TRBJ2-1
d_gene: TRBD2
CDR3aa: CASTSGTTSYNEQFF
CDR3nt: TGTGCCAGCACCTCCGGGACTACCTCCTACAATGAGCAGTTCTTC

len: 12
v_gene: TRBV12-3/TRBV12-4
abundance: many
j_gene: TRBJ2-2
d_gene: -
CDR3aa: CASWMNTGELFF
CDR3nt: TGTGCCAGCTGGATGAACACCGGGGAGCTGTTTTTT

len: 12
v_gene: TRBV2
abundance: few
j_gene: TRBJ2-3
d_gene: TRBD2
CDR3aa: CASRGGADTQYF
CDR3nt: TGTGCCAGCAGGGGGGGGGCAGATACGCAGTATTTT

len: 15
v_gene: TRBV6-2/TRBV6-3
abundance: many
j_gene: TRBJ2-3
d_gene: TRBD2
CDR3aa: CASSLSGPSTDTQYF
CDR3nt: TGTGCCAGCAGCCTTAGCGGGCCTAGCACAGATACGCAGTATTTT

len: 13
v_gene: TRBV18
abundance: -
j_gene: TRBJ1-1
d_gene: -
CDR3aa: CASSPKIRAEAFF
CDR3nt: TGTGCCAGCTCACCAAAGATTCGGGCTGAAGCTTTCTTT

len: 14
v_gene: TRBV30
abundance: -
j_gene: TRBJ1-6
d_gene: TRBD1
CDR3aa: CALGQGAKNSPLHF
CDR3nt: TGTGCCTTGGGACAGGGGGCAAAGAATTCACCCCTCCACTTT

len: 14
v_gene: TRBV29-1
abundance: many
j_gene: TRBJ2-1
d_gene: -
CDR3aa: CSVSGTGIYNEQFF
CDR3nt: TGCAGCGTTTCCGGGACCGGAATCTACAATGAGCAGTTCTTC